Listed here is a single TCR beta chain. These data originate in a study of CD8+ T cells in alopecia areata. About the research overall: Treatment comprised oral tofacitinib, 5 to 10 mg twice daily, in treated patients.

In each case, RNA was isolated and then reverse transcribed into cDNA as the sequencing template. Profiling relied on immunoSEQ multiplex PCR, and the TCRdb table lists in-frame clones only, not all of them. This table has about 130,000 clones, approximately 49% appearing once. Peripheral blood, together with lesional scalp punch biopsies, was collected from alopecia areata patients. Trimming removed 6 bases at V and 4 bases at J, with 14 bases between. Germline CDR1 and CDR2: MNHNS and SASEGT. This CDR3 contains 14 residues. V and J are TRBV6-1 and TRBJ2-3; D not certain. Sequenced here: CD8+ T cells sorted from blood, sampled at week 0. The origin of this receptor is a human donor with alopecia areata. The CDR3 loop reads CASRAGRVPDTQYF. The DNA for the CDR3 is TGTGCCAGCAGAGCCGGACGAGTACCAGATACGCAGTATTTT.